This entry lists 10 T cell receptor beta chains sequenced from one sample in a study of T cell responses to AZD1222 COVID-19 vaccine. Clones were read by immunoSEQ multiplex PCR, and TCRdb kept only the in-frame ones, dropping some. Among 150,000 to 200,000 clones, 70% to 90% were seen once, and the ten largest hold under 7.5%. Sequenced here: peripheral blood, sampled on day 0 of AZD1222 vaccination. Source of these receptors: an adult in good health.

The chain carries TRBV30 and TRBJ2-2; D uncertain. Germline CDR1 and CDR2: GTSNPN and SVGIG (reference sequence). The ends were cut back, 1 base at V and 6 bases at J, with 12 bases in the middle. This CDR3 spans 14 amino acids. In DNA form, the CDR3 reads TGTGCCTGGAGTGCTGACTCTAACGCCGGGGAGCTGTTTTTT. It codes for CAWSADSNAGELFF. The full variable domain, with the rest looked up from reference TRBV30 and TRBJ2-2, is SQTIHQWPATLVQPVGSPLSLECTVEGTSNPNLYWYRQAAGRGLQLLFYSVGIGQISSEVPQNLSASRPQDRQFILSSKKLLLSDSGFYLCAWSADSNAGELFFGEGSRLTVL.

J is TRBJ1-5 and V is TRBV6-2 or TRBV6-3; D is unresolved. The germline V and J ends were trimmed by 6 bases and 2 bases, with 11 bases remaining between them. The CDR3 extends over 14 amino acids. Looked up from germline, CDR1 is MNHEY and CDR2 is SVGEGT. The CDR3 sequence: CASSSRGGNQPQHF. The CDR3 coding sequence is TGTGCCAGCAGCTCAAGAGGAGGCAATCAGCCCCAGCATTTT.

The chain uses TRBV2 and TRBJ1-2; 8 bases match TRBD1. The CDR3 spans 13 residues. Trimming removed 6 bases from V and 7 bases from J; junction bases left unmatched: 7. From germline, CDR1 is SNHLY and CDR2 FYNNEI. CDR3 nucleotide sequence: TGTGCCAGCAGCTCGGACAGGGACGTTGGCTACACCTTC. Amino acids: CASSSDRDVGYTF.

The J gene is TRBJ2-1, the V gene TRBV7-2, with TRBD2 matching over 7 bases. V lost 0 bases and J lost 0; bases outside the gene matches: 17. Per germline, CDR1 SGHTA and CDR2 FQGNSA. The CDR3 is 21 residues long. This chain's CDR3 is CASSLALGASGLRSSYNEQFF. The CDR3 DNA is TGTGCCAGCAGCTTAGCGCTTGGGGCTAGCGGACTGCGAAGCTCCTACAATGAGCAGTTCTTC.

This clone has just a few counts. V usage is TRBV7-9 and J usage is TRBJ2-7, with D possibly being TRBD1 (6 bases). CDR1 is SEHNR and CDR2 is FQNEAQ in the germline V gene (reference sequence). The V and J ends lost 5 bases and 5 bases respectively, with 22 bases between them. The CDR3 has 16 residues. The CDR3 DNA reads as TGTGCCAGCAGCCAACAGGGCCGTCCTCTGGGAAACGAGCAGTACTTC. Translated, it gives CASSQQGRPLGNEQYF.

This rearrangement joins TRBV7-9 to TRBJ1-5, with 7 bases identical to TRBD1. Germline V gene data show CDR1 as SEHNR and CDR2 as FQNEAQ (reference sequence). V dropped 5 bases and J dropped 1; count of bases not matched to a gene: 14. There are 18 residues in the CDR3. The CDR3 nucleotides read TGTGCCAGCAGCCCAGGGACCCGACAGGGTTGGAGCAATCAGCCCCAGCATTTT. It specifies CASSPGTRQGWSNQPQHF. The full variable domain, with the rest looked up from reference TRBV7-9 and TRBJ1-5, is DTGVSQNPRHKITKRGQNVTFRCDPISEHNRLYWYRQTLGQGPEFLTYFQNEAQLEKSRLLSDRFSAERPKGSFSTLEIQRTEQGDSAMYLCASSPGTRQGWSNQPQHFGDGTRLSIL.

The CDR3 sequence is CASSPNTVQGGNTIYF. CDR3 nucleotides: TGTGCCAGCAGTCCTAACACCGTGCAGGGGGGAAACACCATATATTTT. The chain uses TRBV11-2 and TRBJ1-3; tentatively, D is TRBD1 (6 bases). The CDR3 has 16 amino acids. Germline CDR1 reads SGHAT; CDR2 reads FQNNGV. V was cut by 6 bases and J by 4 bases, with 19 bases left in between. The full variable domain, rest sourced from reference TRBV11-2 and TRBJ1-3, is EAGVAQSPRYKIIEKRQSVAFWCNPISGHATLYWYQQILGQGPKLLIQFQNNGVVDDSQLPKDRFSAERLKGVDSTLKIQPAKLEDSAVYLCASSPNTVQGGNTIYFGEGSWLTVV.

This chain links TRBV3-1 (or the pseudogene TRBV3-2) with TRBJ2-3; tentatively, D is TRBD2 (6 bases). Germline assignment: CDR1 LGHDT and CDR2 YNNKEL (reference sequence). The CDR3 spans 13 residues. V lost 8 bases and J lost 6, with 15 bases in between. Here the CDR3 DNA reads TGTGCCAGCGGGGGGACTGCAAGGGATACGCAGTATTTT. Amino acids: CASGGTARDTQYF.

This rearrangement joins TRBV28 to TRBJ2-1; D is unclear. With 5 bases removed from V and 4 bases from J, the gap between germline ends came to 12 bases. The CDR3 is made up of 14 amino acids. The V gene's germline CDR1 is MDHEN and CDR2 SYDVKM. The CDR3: CASSPPNTYNEQFF. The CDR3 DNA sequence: TGTGCCAGCAGTCCTCCTAACACATACAATGAGCAGTTCTTC.

This chain's CDR3 is CASSSASGAGYTF. CDR3 in DNA: TGCGCCAGCAGTTCTGCTTCGGGGGCTGGCTACACCTTC. V is TRBV5-1 and J is TRBJ1-2; tentatively, D is TRBD1 (6 bases). The V end lost 5 bases, the J end lost 7 bases, and 15 bases lay between the germline ends. The CDR3 extends over 13 amino acids. Per the germline V gene, CDR1 is SGHRS and CDR2 is YFSETQ.